This TCR beta chain stems from a study of blood T cell repertoires in COVID-19. Unmatched junction bases numbered 8, after V lost 5 bases and J lost 5 bases. CDR1 is SNHLY, CDR2 FYNNEI, per germline. This CDR3 is built from 18 residues. Repertoires were generated with immunoSEQ multiplex PCR, while TCRdb's copy carries only in-frame clones and drops some. Of over 110,000 clones listed, around 90% are singletons. Sequencing input: peripheral blood. The sequence was obtained from a man between 65 and 85 years old with acute or convalescent COVID-19. The chain combines TRBV2 with TRBJ2-2; 16 bases map to TRBD2. The CDR3 sequence is CASSSGTSGGARTGELFF. Here the CDR3 DNA reads TGTGCCAGCAGTTCCGGGACTAGCGGGGGGGCCCGTACCGGGGAGCTGTTTTTT. The variable domain in full, completed from reference TRBV2 and TRBJ2-2, reads EPEVTQTPSHQVTQMGQEVILRCVPISNHLYFYWYRQILGQKVEFLVSFYNNEISEKSEIFDDQFSVERPDGSNFTLKIRSTKLEDSAMYFCASSSGTSGGARTGELFFGEGSRLTVL.